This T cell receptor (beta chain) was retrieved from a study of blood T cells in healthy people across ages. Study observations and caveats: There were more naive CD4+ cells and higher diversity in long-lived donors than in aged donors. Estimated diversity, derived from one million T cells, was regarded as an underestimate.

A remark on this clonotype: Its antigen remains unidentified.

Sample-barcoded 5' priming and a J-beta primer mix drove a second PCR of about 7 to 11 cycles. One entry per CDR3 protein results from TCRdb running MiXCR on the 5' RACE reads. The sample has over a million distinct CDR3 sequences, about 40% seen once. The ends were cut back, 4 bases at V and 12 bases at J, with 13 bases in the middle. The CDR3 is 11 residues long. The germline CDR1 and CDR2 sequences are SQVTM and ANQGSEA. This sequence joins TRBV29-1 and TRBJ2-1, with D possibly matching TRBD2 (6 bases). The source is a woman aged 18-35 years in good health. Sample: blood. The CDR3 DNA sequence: TGCAGCGTTGGCGGGGAGGTCTGGCAGTTCTTC. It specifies CSVGGEVWQFF.